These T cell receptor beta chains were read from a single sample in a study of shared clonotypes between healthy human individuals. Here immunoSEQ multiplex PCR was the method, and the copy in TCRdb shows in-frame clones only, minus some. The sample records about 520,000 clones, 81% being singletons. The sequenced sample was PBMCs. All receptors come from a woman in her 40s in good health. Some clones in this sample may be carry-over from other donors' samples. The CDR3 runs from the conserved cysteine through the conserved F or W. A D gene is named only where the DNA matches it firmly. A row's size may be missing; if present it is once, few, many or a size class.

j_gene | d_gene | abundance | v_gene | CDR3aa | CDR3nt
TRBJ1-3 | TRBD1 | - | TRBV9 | CASSVDSGGGNTIYF | TGTGCCAGCAGCGTAGATTCAGGGGGAGGAAACACCATATATTTT
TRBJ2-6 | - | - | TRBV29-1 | CSVEIRETGANVLTF | TGCAGCGTTGAAATCAGGGAAACTGGGGCCAACGTCCTGACTTTC
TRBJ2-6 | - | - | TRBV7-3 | CASSSILSGANVLTF | TGTGCCAGCAGCTCGATCCTCTCTGGGGCCAACGTCCTGACTTTC
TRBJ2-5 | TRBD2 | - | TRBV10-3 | CAISDLGGGPETQYF | TGTGCCATCAGTGACCTTGGCGGGGGGCCGGAGACCCAGTACTTC
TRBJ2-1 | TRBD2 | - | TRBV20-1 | CSAPLGTSRFF | TGCAGTGCTCCACTCGGGACTAGCCGGTTCTTC
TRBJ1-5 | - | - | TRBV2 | CASSAYSNQPQHF | TGTGCCAGCAGCGCGTATAGCAATCAGCCCCAGCATTTT
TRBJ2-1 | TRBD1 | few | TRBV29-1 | CSVTDRGRNYNEQFF | TGCAGCGTCACCGACAGGGGGCGTAACTACAATGAGCAGTTCTTC
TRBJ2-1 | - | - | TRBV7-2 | CASGPEQFF | TGTGCCAGCGGGCCTGAGCAGTTCTTC
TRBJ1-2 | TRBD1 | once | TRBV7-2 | CASSSVDRENYGYTF | TGTGCCAGCAGCTCCGTCGACAGGGAAAACTATGGCTACACCTTC
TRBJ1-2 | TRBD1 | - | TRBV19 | CASSNRGHGYTF | TGTGCCAGTAGTAACAGGGGGCATGGCTACACCTTC
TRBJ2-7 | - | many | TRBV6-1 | CASSELRHGTYEQYF | TGTGCCAGCAGTGAACTCCGTCACGGAACCTACGAGCAGTACTTC
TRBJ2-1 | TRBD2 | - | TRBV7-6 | CASSLASGGAHNEQFF | TGTGCCAGCAGCTTAGCTAGCGGGGGAGCCCACAATGAGCAGTTCTTC
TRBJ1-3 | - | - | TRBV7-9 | CASSLVGPEFSGNTIYF | TGTGCCAGCAGCTTAGTAGGGCCCGAGTTCTCAGGAAACACCATATATTTT
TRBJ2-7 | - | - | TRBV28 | CASKGVAGGTYEQYF | TGTGCCAGCAAAGGCGTCGCTGGCGGTACCTACGAGCAGTACTTC
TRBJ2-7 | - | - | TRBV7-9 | CASSLAGGKDEQYF | TGTGCCAGCAGCTTAGCGGGGGGTAAGGACGAGCAGTACTTC
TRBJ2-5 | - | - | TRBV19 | CASSIDWRATVRGETQYF | TGTGCCAGTAGTATAGATTGGCGGGCCACTGTTCGAGGGGAGACCCAGTACTTC
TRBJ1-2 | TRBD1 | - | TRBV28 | CASSFRAGGLGGYTF | TGTGCCAGCAGTTTTAGGGCAGGGGGCCTTGGGGGCTACACCTTC
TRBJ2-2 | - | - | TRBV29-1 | CSVEVPGELFF | TGCAGCGTTGAAGTGCCCGGGGAGCTGTTTTTT